This passage covers 28 T cell receptor beta chains from one sample sequenced in a study of cytomegalovirus exposure and HLA in healthy donors. Some clones are missing from TCRdb's copy, which holds only in-frame ones; the method was immunoSEQ multiplex PCR. The sample carries about 240,000 clones, approximately 84% recorded once. Material for sequencing was PBMCs. These receptors originate from a woman between 25 and 40 years old in good health and CMV-seropositive.

This clone was seen only once. The chain joins TRBV6-1 to TRBJ2-7; a possible D gene is TRBD1 (6 bases). The CDR3 has 15 amino acids. Germline values: CDR1 MNHNS, CDR2 SASEGT. V was trimmed by 6 bases and J by 1 base, leaving 16 bases between them. The CDR3: CASRKYRDTSYEQYF. The CDR3 DNA follows: TGTGCCAGCAGGAAATACCGGGACACATCCTACGAGCAGTACTTC.

The J gene is TRBJ2-3, the V gene TRBV18; 11 bases match TRBD2. The J segment lost 10 bases and the V segment lost 2 bases, leaving 14 bases of the junction unmatched. Looked up from germline, CDR1 is KGHSH and CDR2 is LQKENI. This CDR3 is built from 17 residues. This CDR3 is CASSPSSTSGISLSQYF. The CDR3 coding sequence is TGTGCCAGCTCACCAAGTTCGACTAGCGGGATTTCGCTCTCGCAGTATTTT. The full variable domain, its missing parts supplied by reference TRBV18 and TRBJ2-3, is NAGVMQNPRHLVRRRGQEARLRCSPMKGHSHVYWYRQLPEEGLKFMVYLQKENIIDESGMPKERFSAEFPKEGPSILRIQQVVRGDSAAYFCASSPSSTSGISLSQYFGPGTRLTVL.

The chain recombines TRBV27 with TRBJ2-1; no clear D gene. Germline CDR1 MNHEY, CDR2 SMNVEV (reference sequence). CDR3 size: 14 residues. Trimming cost V 0 bases and J 1 base, with 4 bases left between them. The CDR3 nucleotides read TGTGCCAGCAGTTTATCTATTTCCTACAATGAGCAGTTCTTC. This translates into CASSLSISYNEQFF.

V gene TRBV5-8 combines with J gene TRBJ1-5; 7 nucleotides match TRBD1. This CDR3 spans 16 amino acids. Trimming at V came to 3 bases and at J to 5 bases, leaving 11 bases not matched to a gene. The V gene's germline CDR1 is SGHTS and CDR2 YDEGEE. The CDR3 here is CASSSRTGVRDQPQHF. The CDR3 DNA reads TGTGCCAGCAGCTCCCGAACAGGGGTGAGGGATCAGCCCCAGCATTTT.

The chain combines TRBV19 with TRBJ2-2; 7 bases agree with TRBD2. V lost 4 bases, J lost 0 bases, and 8 bases stayed unmatched. Germline-derived CDR1 and CDR2 are LNHDA and SQIVND (reference sequence). The CDR3 runs to 17 residues. CDR3 bases: TGTGCCAGTAGTAGCGGGAGAAGGGGCGCGAACACCGGGGAGCTGTTTTTT. This gives the protein CASSSGRRGANTGELFF.

The gene calls are TRBV6-1 and TRBJ1-1; possible D gene TRBD1, 5 bases. Per the germline V gene, CDR1 is MNHNS and CDR2 is SASEGT. The ends were cut back, 6 bases at V and 5 bases at J, with 7 bases in the middle. This CDR3 spans 11 amino acids. The CDR3 region has the DNA TGTGCCAGCAGGGGGGGGACTGAAGCTTTCTTT. Translation: CASRGGTEAFF.

The chain combines TRBV7-2 with TRBJ2-7; 14 nucleotides agree with TRBD2. V gave up 5 bases and J gave up 5 bases; unmatched junction bases: 8. Germline V gives CDR1 SGHTA, CDR2 FQGNSA. CDR3 length: 16 amino acids. DNA for the CDR3: TGTGCCAGCAGCCCCTACCGGGGACTAGCGGGAGACGAGCAGTACTTC. Translation gives CASSPYRGLAGDEQYF. The complete variable domain, with remaining parts taken from reference TRBV7-2 and TRBJ2-7, reads GAGVSQSPSNKVTEKGKDVELRCDPISGHTALYWYRQSLGQGLEFLIYFQGNSAPDKSGLPSDRFSAERTGGSVSTLTIQRTQQEDSAVYLCASSPYRGLAGDEQYFGPGTRLTVT.

The chain uses TRBV2 and TRBJ2-7; TRBD2 matches 7 bases. The CDR3 consists of 14 residues. The trim removed 7 bases at V and 0 bases at J, leaving 6 bases unmatched. Germline V gene lookup returns CDR1 SNHLY and CDR2 FYNNEI. The CDR3 region is CASKRGGSSYEQYF. CDR3 DNA sequence: TGTGCCAGCAAGCGCGGGGGAAGCTCCTACGAGCAGTACTTC.

This chain uses TRBV7-3 with TRBJ2-7; TRBD2 might be the D (7 bases). This CDR3 region has 14 residues. Germline CDR1 SGHTA, CDR2 FQGTGA. Deletions cut 5 bases from V and 2 bases from J, with 13 bases between. The CDR3 reads CASSPGGPTYEQYF. The CDR3 DNA reads as TGTGCCAGCAGCCCCGGGGGGCCTACCTACGAGCAGTACTTC.

V and J are TRBV30 and TRBJ2-3; 7 bases match TRBD2. The V gene end was trimmed by 2 bases and the J gene end by 4 bases; junction bases not matched to a gene: 12. CDR3 length equals 16 residues. Germline V gene lookup returns CDR1 GTSNPN and CDR2 SVGIG (reference sequence). CDR3 nucleotide sequence: TGTGCCTGGAGTAGGGGTATAGCGGGTTGGTCAGATACGCAGTATTTT. It specifies CAWSRGIAGWSDTQYF.

The CDR3 reads CASSDRTGGAYNEQFF. The DNA for the CDR3 is TGTGCCAGCAGCGACCGGACAGGGGGTGCCTACAATGAGCAGTTCTTC. The chain employs TRBV2 and TRBJ2-1, with 10 bases lining up with TRBD1. CDR3 size: 16 residues. From germline, CDR1 is SNHLY and CDR2 FYNNEI. The J segment lost 2 bases and the V segment lost 6 bases, leaving 7 bases of the junction unmatched.

The rearrangement uses TRBV18 and TRBJ1-1; tentatively, D is TRBD1 (6 bases). V dropped 1 base and J dropped 4 bases, with 16 bases sitting between them. This CDR3 spans 16 amino acids. Germline V lookup: CDR1 KGHSH, CDR2 LQKENI. The CDR3 spells CASSPLQGRIRTEAFF. The CDR3 DNA sequence: TGTGCCAGCTCACCACTACAGGGCCGTATTCGCACTGAAGCTTTCTTT.

The chain has TRBV18 and TRBJ2-3; 8 bases align to TRBD1. The V gene's germline CDR1 is KGHSH and CDR2 LQKENI. V lost 6 bases, J lost 2 bases, and 4 bases stayed unmatched. This CDR3 comprises 14 residues. The CDR3, as DNA: TGTGCCAGCTCGACAGGGGACCTCACAGATACGCAGTATTTT. It is translated as CASSTGDLTDTQYF. The variable domain in full, with the rest retrieved from reference TRBV18 and TRBJ2-3, is NAGVMQNPRHLVRRRGQEARLRCSPMKGHSHVYWYRQLPEEGLKFMVYLQKENIIDESGMPKERFSAEFPKEGPSILRIQQVVRGDSAAYFCASSTGDLTDTQYFGPGTRLTVL.

This clone appeared a few times. The rearrangement links TRBV19 to TRBJ1-5; 8 nucleotides agree with TRBD1. Germline-derived CDR1 and CDR2 are LNHDA and SQIVND (reference sequence). The length of the CDR3 is 17 residues. The ends lost 6 bases at V and 0 bases at J; junction bases unmatched: 10. The CDR3 region is CASSSGGAWGSNQPQHF. The DNA for the CDR3 is TGTGCCAGTAGCTCAGGGGGCGCATGGGGTAGCAATCAGCCCCAGCATTTT.

The chain is built from TRBV7-9 and TRBJ1-2; D is possibly TRBD1 (5 bases). Germline V lookup: CDR1 SEHNR, CDR2 FQNEAQ (reference sequence). The CDR3 sequence is 18 residues long. Trimming cost V 6 bases and J 0 bases, with 23 bases left between them. CDR3 loop: CASSLRTTPGVSNYGYTF. The CDR3 bases are TGTGCCAGCAGTCTTCGGACCACGCCGGGGGTATCTAACTATGGCTACACCTTC.

This CDR3 reads CASSFIAGEETQYF. CDR3 nucleotide sequence: TGTGCCAGCAGCTTCATAGCGGGAGAAGAGACCCAGTACTTC. The V call is TRBV9, the J call TRBJ2-5; TRBD2 matches 9 bases. Germline assignment: CDR1 SGDLS and CDR2 YYNGEE. After removal of 4 bases from V and 3 bases from J, the junction contained 4 bases not matched to a gene. This CDR3 contains 14 residues.

The rearrangement uses TRBV9 and TRBJ2-7; D is unresolved. The length of the CDR3 is 13 residues. CDR1 SGDLS and CDR2 YYNGEE come from the germline V gene. V lost 3 bases to trimming and J lost 0 bases, with 7 bases between them. The chain's CDR3 is CASSAGPSYEQYF. CDR3 DNA sequence: TGTGCCAGCAGCGCTGGGCCCTCCTACGAGCAGTACTTC.

About this clone: The junction and the germline gene differ at one end; a read error may be behind it. The chain has TRBV7-9 and TRBJ1-2, with 7 bases matching TRBD1. The CDR3 length is 14 residues. CDR1 is SEHNR, CDR2 FQNEAQ, per germline (reference sequence). The CDR3 DNA reads as TGTGCCAGCAGTTTAGCCGACAGGGTGGTAAGCTACACCTTC. Translating it yields CASSLADRVVSYTF.

V gene TRBV7-9 combines with J gene TRBJ1-1; D is possibly TRBD1 (6 bases). Per germline, CDR1 SEHNR and CDR2 FQNEAQ (reference sequence). This CDR3 spans 15 amino acids. V dropped 6 bases and J dropped 3 bases, with 17 bases sitting between them. CDR3 sequence (DNA): TGTGCCAGCAGTGGAGGTTCGGGACACCACACTGAAGCTTTCTTT. It encodes CASSGGSGHHTEAFF. Together with reference TRBV7-9 and TRBJ1-1, the CDR3 gives the full variable domain: DTGVSQNPRHKITKRGQNVTFRCDPISEHNRLYWYRQTLGQGPEFLTYFQNEAQLEKSRLLSDRFSAERPKGSFSTLEIQRTEQGDSAMYLCASSGGSGHHTEAFFGQGTRLTVV.

The CDR3 loop reads CASSISSTGIDEQFF. The CDR3 DNA reads as TGTGCCAGTAGTATATCGTCGACAGGGATCGATGAGCAGTTCTTC. J is TRBJ2-1 and V is TRBV19; TRBD1 matches 7 bases. Germline-derived CDR1 and CDR2 are LNHDA and SQIVND (reference sequence). CDR3 length: 15 amino acids. Trimming removed 2 bases from V and 8 bases from J; junction bases left unmatched: 9.

The chain combines TRBV2 with TRBJ2-2; 13 bases match TRBD2. This CDR3 has 15 residues. V gave up 9 bases and J gave up 4 bases; unmatched junction bases: 5. Germline CDR1 SNHLY, CDR2 FYNNEI. The CDR3 DNA is TGTGCCAGTACTAGCGGGAGGGAGGGCACCGGGGAGCTGTTTTTT. It specifies CASTSGREGTGELFF. The full variable domain, rest sourced from reference TRBV2 and TRBJ2-2, is EPEVTQTPSHQVTQMGQEVILRCVPISNHLYFYWYRQILGQKVEFLVSFYNNEISEKSEIFDDQFSVERPDGSNFTLKIRSTKLEDSAMYFCASTSGREGTGELFFGEGSRLTVL.

The chain links TRBV4-2 to TRBJ2-7; TRBD1 is a possible D gene (5 bases). The CDR3 has 14 amino acids. Germline-derived CDR1 and CDR2 are LGHNA and YNFKEQ. The V end lost 4 bases, the J end lost 0 bases, and 10 bases lay between the germline ends. CDR3 loop: CASSPDIISYEQYF. CDR3 in DNA: TGTGCCAGCAGCCCGGACATCATCTCCTACGAGCAGTACTTC.

This chain connects TRBV5-1 to TRBJ2-1; 7 bases agree with TRBD2. The CDR3 extends over 15 amino acids. CDR1 and CDR2 from the germline V gene are SGHRS and YFSETQ. Trimming removed 0 bases from V and 4 bases from J; junction bases left unmatched: 4. The CDR3 reads CASSLGPGLYNEQFF. As DNA, the CDR3 is TGCGCCAGCAGCTTGGGCCCGGGACTATACAATGAGCAGTTCTTC.

This sequence joins TRBV5-6 and TRBJ2-7, with 8 bases matching TRBD2. Germline assignment: CDR1 SGHDT and CDR2 YYEEEE. The ends lost 2 bases at V and 2 bases at J; junction bases unmatched: 3. The CDR3 extends over 14 amino acids. In nucleotides, the CDR3 is TGTGCCAGCAGCTTAAGCGGGAGCACCTACGAGCAGTACTTC. Translating it yields CASSLSGSTYEQYF. Full variable domain (remainder filled in from reference TRBV5-6 and TRBJ2-7): DAGVTQSPTHLIKTRGQQVTLRCSPKSGHDTVSWYQQALGQGPQFIFQYYEEEERQRGNFPDRFSGHQFPNYSSELNVNALLLGDSALYLCASSLSGSTYEQYFGPGTRLTVT.

The chain uses TRBV7-2 and TRBJ1-3; possible D gene TRBD1, 6 bases. The CDR3 length is 14 residues. Germline V gene sequence: CDR1 SGHTA, CDR2 FQGNSA. The V gene lost 6 bases and the J gene lost 4 bases, with 13 bases spanning the gap. The CDR3 DNA reads as TGTGCCAGCAGTTATACAGGGACGGGAAACACCATATATTTT. This gives the protein CASSYTGTGNTIYF.

The V call is TRBV28, the J call TRBJ1-2; 10 nucleotides match TRBD1. J lost 4 bases, V lost 6 bases, and 2 bases had no gene match. The CDR3 is 13 residues long. The germline V gene has CDR1 MDHEN and CDR2 SYDVKM. The CDR3 loop is CASRGQGSYGYTF. The CDR3 coding sequence is TGTGCCAGCAGGGGACAGGGGAGCTATGGCTACACCTTC.

The chain joins TRBV28 to TRBJ2-4, with 7 positions matching TRBD1. This CDR3 has 14 amino acids. In germline, CDR1 is MDHEN, CDR2 SYDVKM. With 2 bases clipped from V and 6 bases from J, the junction kept 4 bases outside the gene matches. The CDR3 DNA is TGTGCCAGCAGTTTACGACAGGGCAGAAACATTCAGTACTTC. It yields the protein CASSLRQGRNIQYF.

The V and J genes are TRBV4-1 and TRBJ1-1; D ambiguous. Trimming left V 4 bases short and J 5 bases short, with 11 bases between. The CDR3 has 13 residues. The germline CDR1 and CDR2 sequences are MGHRA and YSYEKL. CDR3 region: CASSRNRVTEAFF. DNA for the CDR3: TGCGCCAGCAGCCGGAACAGAGTTACTGAAGCTTTCTTT.